A selection of T cell receptor beta chains follows, all from one sample in a study of T cell clusters in autoimmune cytopenias. TCRdb re-called the multiplex PCR reads and gives one entry per CDR3 protein, without DNA. Across approximately 13,000 distinct CDR3 sequences, the top ten clones capture 23% of the sample. These data were likewise used in another study, on T cell repertoires in aging, cancer and after chemotherapy.

The specimen was peripheral blood. These receptors originate from a human donor in good health. Each CDR3 is given with its conserved first and last residue. Only some rows state a clone size, as once, few, many or a class for expanded clones.

. | TRBJ1-6 | TRBV6-1 | CASTGDRGYSPLHF
. | TRBJ2-1 | TRBV6-6 | CASSYRGTATHNEQFF
medium-sized | TRBJ2-5 | TRBV19 | CASSMGLAGGYETQYF
. | TRBJ2-3 | TRBV6-5 | CASRGGLAGGKDTQYF
. | TRBJ2-7 | TRBV19 | CASSRDRESYEQYF
medium-sized | TRBJ2-5 | TRBV19 | CASSIRRGGETQYF
. | TRBJ2-1 | TRBV6-5 | CASSYRGEYNEQFF
. | TRBJ2-7 | TRBV12-3/TRBV12-4 | CASSAEDWQYEQYF
. | TRBJ2-5 | TRBV12-3/TRBV12-4 | CASGPPGAETQYF
. | TRBJ2-4 | TRBV30 | CAWSVWAKNIQYF
. | TRBJ2-1 | TRBV7-6 | CASSLLAGNNEQFF
. | TRBJ1-1 | TRBV6-5 | CASRDRGLNTEAFF
. | TRBJ2-2 | TRBV6-5 | CASSDGPRGLRAGELFF
. | TRBJ2-7 | TRBV27 | CASSRYGTVSYEQYF
. | TRBJ1-1 | TRBV19 | CASMIPTEAFF
. | TRBJ2-6 | TRBV27 | CASSLGYRGSGANVLTF
. | TRBJ1-4 | TRBV5-4 | CASSLRDRPEKLFF
. | TRBJ1-2 | TRBV13 | CASSLGSGGYGYTF
medium-sized | TRBJ2-7 | TRBV11-3 | CASSPSNSNYEQYF
. | TRBJ1-4 | TRBV13 | CASSLGQGTNEKLFF
. | TRBJ1-1 | TRBV19 | CASSHPSRDTEAFF
. | TRBJ1-2 | TRBV30 | CAWSVVFTGGVDGYTF